Sequencing of this T cell receptor (beta chain) was carried out in a study of cytomegalovirus exposure and HLA in healthy donors. Background on the study: According to later analysis, the same platform produced the 120 or so validation and under 750 first-cohort repertoires. General study points: Rare TCR sequences dominated, though some public TCRs recurred in many donors. The study put 160 or so TCR beta chains on its list as cytomegalovirus-associated. A subsequent analysis found that TCR clusters from the first cohort also tended to co-occur in the roughly 120 validation repertoires, with about 94% of cluster scores above 0.

Sequencing used immunoSEQ multiplex PCR; TCRdb keeps in-frame clones, though not all of them. The sample records over 200,000 clones, 87% being singletons. Concerning this clone: Its cognate antigen is unknown.

The specimen sequenced was PBMCs. The sequence came from a woman under 30 in good health and CMV-seropositive.

CDR3 nucleotides: TGTGCCAGCAGTGGAGGTGGTTTCGGCGGGCAGCGCGAAAAACTGTTTTTT. Its protein is CASSGGGFGGQREKLFF. The chain joins TRBV2 to TRBJ1-4, with no clear D. Looked up from germline, CDR1 is SNHLY and CDR2 is FYNNEI. The CDR3 has 17 residues. Trimming pared 4 bases from V and 8 bases from J, leaving 23 bases between.